This T cell receptor beta chain came from a study of CD8 T cells in Susac syndrome. Study observations and caveats: The total CD8+ repertoires yielded sixteen Susac-specific public clones and the CD8+ TEMRA repertoires yielded about five.

Each Susac syndrome patient had definite or probable disease by recently defined criteria. Random hexamers were used to reverse transcribe an amount of 0.5 to 1 ug RNA. Amplification of the TCR beta CDR3 was carried out by immunoSEQ multiplex PCR, which spanned a total of 54 Vbeta and 13 Jbeta segments. TCRdb analysed the immunoSEQ multiplex PCR reads with MiXCR anew, one entry per CDR3 protein. The sample includes about 83,000 distinct CDR3 sequences, 85% to 95% of them seen just once. This clonotype was detected once. Its antigen is not identified. The sample was CD8+ T cells from PBMCs. The receptor was derived from a human donor with Susac syndrome.

The CDR3 bases are TGCAGTGTCGGGGCCTTCACCTACGAGCAGTACTTC. It encodes CSVGAFTYEQYF. The rearrangement links TRBV20-1 to TRBJ2-7; TRBD1 or TRBD2 may be the D gene (5 bases each). V was cut by 7 bases and J by 2 bases, with 12 bases left in between. Germline V CDR1 and CDR2: DFQATT, SNEGSKA (reference sequence). This CDR3 has 12 residues.